This TCR beta chain was obtained from a study of post-analysis software for immune sequencing data. Study at large: Patients had relapsing-remitting, secondary progressive or progressive-relapsing multiple sclerosis; some lacked subtype. Study-level points and caveats: Several TRBV segments (TRBV5-6, TRBV5-1 and TRBV20-1 among them) occurred more frequently in patients than in controls. Normalized Chao1 diversity in multiple sclerosis patients fell significantly below that of controls. With F measure, samples from one preparation batch clustered together strongly.

This CDR3 is 15 amino acids long. Trimming pared 4 bases from V and 4 bases from J, leaving 16 bases between. CDR1 and CDR2 from the germline V gene are SGHTA and FQGNSA. Researchers reported that TCR beta cDNA libraries carried unique molecular identifiers. MiXCR, applied by TCRdb to the PCR reads, yields one record per CDR3 protein. In the table there are about 460,000 distinct CDR3 sequences, under 55% of which are singletons. This clonotype was detected many times. Its antigen is unidentified. The chain recombines TRBV7-2 with TRBJ2-5; D is unresolved. Sequenced: blood. This TCR derives from a girl aged 5-17 years with multiple sclerosis. The CDR3 coding sequence is TGTGCCAGCAGCTCCCCGGTGGGCAGATCAGAGACCCAGTACTTC. Its translation is CASSSPVGRSETQYF.